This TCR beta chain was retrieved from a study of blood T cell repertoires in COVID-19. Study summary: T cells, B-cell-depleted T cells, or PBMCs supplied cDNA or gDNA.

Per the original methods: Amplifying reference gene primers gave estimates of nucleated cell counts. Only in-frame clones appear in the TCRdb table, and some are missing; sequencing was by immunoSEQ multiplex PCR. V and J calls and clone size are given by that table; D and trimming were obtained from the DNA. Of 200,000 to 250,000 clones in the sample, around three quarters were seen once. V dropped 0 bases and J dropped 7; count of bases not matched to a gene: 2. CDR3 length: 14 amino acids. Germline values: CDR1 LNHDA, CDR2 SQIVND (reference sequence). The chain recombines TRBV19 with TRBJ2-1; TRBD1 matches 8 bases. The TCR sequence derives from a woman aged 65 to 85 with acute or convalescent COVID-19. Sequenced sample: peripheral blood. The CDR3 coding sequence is TGTGCCAGTAGTATAGACAGGGGGCTGAATGAGCAGTTCTTC. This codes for CASSIDRGLNEQFF.